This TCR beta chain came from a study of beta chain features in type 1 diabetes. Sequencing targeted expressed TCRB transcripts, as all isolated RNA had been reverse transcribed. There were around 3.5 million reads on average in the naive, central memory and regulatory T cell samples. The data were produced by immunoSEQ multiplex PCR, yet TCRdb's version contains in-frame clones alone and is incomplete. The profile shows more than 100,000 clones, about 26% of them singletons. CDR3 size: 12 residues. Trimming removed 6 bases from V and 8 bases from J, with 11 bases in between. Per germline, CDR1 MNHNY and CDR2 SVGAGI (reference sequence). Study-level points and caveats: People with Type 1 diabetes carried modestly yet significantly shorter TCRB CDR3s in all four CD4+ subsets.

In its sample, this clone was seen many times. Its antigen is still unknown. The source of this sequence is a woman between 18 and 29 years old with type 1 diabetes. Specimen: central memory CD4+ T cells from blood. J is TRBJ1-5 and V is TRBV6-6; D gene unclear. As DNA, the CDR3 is TGTGCCAGCAGCCCCCCCGTAGAGCCCCAGCATTTT. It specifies CASSPPVEPQHF.